This entry concerns a single T cell receptor beta chain. The antigen is undetermined. The source of the sample is a study of cytomegalovirus exposure and HLA in healthy donors. PCR was performed using 60 Vbeta and 13 Jbeta primers. Here immunoSEQ multiplex PCR was the method, and the copy in TCRdb shows in-frame clones only, minus some. The repertoire holds about 150,000 clones, 82% seen once, with less than 4% in the top ten. The study's findings and limits: Donors belonging to an Asian-associated ancestry cluster reportedly showed fewer N-insertions in productive TCRs than the approximately 670-donor mean, according to what a later analysis found. There were three CMV-associated chains whose specificity for CMV antigens was confirmed in vitro. Researchers reported in a later analysis that a missense DCLRE1C variant was tied to TCR beta V- and J-gene trimming. A later look showed TCR association rates differing by HLA locus, highest for DRB1 and lowest for HLA-C.

With 4 bases clipped from V and 4 bases from J, the junction kept 3 bases outside the gene matches. The CDR3 runs to 14 residues. The germline V gene encodes CDR1 MNHEY and CDR2 SVGAGI. This receptor was identified in a male donor in good health and CMV-seronegative. Sequenced material: PBMCs. V is TRBV6-5 and J is TRBJ1-2, with 10 bases identical to TRBD1. The CDR3 DNA reads TGTGCCAGCAGTTCGGACAGGGGGGGCTATGGCTACACCTTC. It is translated as CASSSDRGGYGYTF.